These 3 T cell receptor beta chains were sequenced from one sample in a study of T cells in Graves' hyperthyroidism and ophthalmopathy. Template material for amplifying TCR beta CDR3 regions consisted of RNA transcripts. The HTBI primer set served for first-round RT-PCR of the TCR CDR3. From the multiplex PCR reads, TCRdb called clonotypes with MiXCR, one entry per CDR3 protein. The sample holds 500,000 to 800,000 distinct CDR3 sequences, 45% seen once. Source material: peripheral blood or thyroid tissue (not recorded which). Receptors were obtained from an adult man with Graves' disease, either hyperthyroidism or ophthalmopathy (not recorded which).

Only a few counts were recorded for this clonotype. The rearrangement uses TRBV7-2 and TRBJ2-3, with 8 bases matching TRBD2. The ends lost 6 bases at V and 0 bases at J; junction bases unmatched: 2. This CDR3 spans 14 amino acids. The germline CDR1 and CDR2 sequences are SGHTA and FQGNSA. DNA for the CDR3: TGTGCCAGCAGAGGACTAGCAAGCACAGATACGCAGTATTTT. It codes for CASRGLASTDTQYF. Filled out from reference TRBV7-2 and TRBJ2-3, the complete variable domain reads GAGVSQSPSNKVTEKGKDVELRCDPISGHTALYWYRQSLGQGLEFLIYFQGNSAPDKSGLPSDRFSAERTGGSVSTLTIQRTQQEDSAVYLCASRGLASTDTQYFGPGTRLTVL.

This clonotype was counted at least ten times. The rearrangement uses TRBV7-2 and TRBJ1-1; TRBD1 is a possible D gene (5 bases). The CDR3 runs to 13 residues. Germline assignment: CDR1 SGHTA and CDR2 FQGNSA. V lost 5 bases, J lost 3 bases, and 10 bases lay in between. The CDR3 nucleotides read TGTGCCAGCAGCCGGGGCCATTACACTGAAGCTTTCTTT. Translated, it gives CASSRGHYTEAFF. Full variable domain (missing parts from reference TRBV7-2 and TRBJ1-1): GAGVSQSPSNKVTEKGKDVELRCDPISGHTALYWYRQSLGQGLEFLIYFQGNSAPDKSGLPSDRFSAERTGGSVSTLTIQRTQQEDSAVYLCASSRGHYTEAFFGQGTRLTVV.

The rearrangement links TRBV7-3 to TRBJ1-5, with D hard to call. Germline V CDR1 and CDR2: SGHTA, FQGTGA. V lost 6 bases and J lost 4, with 16 bases in between. The CDR3 spans 15 residues. The CDR3 loop reads CASSPTPDGNQPQHF. In nucleotides, the CDR3 is TGTGCCAGCAGTCCTACCCCCGACGGTAATCAGCCCCAGCATTTT.